The following is a TCR beta chain sequence with its context. Per germline, CDR1 MNHEY and CDR2 SVGEGT. The CDR3 has 15 amino acids. The V end was cut by 1 base, the J end by 6 bases, with 15 bases between. Methods used by the authors: Cell counts per sample came from amplifying reference gene primers. Assay: immunoSEQ multiplex PCR; the TCRdb copy retains only in-frame clones and omits some. D and trimming were read from the DNA, whereas the V and J calls and clone size are those reported in that table. This table has about 120,000 clones, 90% appearing once. The entry originates in a study of blood T cell repertoires in COVID-19. Turning to the study itself: The analysed material was cDNA or gDNA that came from T cells, B-cell-depleted T cells, or PBMCs.

The TCR comes from a human donor with active COVID-19. The donor label of this sample is uncertain. This chain connects TRBV6-2 or TRBV6-3 to TRBJ1-1, with unresolved D. The sample comprised peripheral blood. The CDR3 protein is CASSYWEGYQAEAFF. The CDR3 coding sequence is TGTGCCAGCAGTTACTGGGAGGGCTACCAGGCTGAAGCTTTCTTT.